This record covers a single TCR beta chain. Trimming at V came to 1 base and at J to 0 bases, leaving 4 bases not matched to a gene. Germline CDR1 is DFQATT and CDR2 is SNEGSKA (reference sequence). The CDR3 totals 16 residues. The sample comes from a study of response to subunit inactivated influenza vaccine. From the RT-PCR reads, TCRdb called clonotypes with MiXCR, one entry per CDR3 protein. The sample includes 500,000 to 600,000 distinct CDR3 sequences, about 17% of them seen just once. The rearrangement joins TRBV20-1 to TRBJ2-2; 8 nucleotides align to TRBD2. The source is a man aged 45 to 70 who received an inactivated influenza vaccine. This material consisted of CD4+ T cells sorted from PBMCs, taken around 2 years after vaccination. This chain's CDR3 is CSARARLASNTGELFF. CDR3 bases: TGCAGTGCTAGAGCGAGACTAGCGTCGAACACCGGGGAGCTGTTTTTT.